The 32 T cell receptor beta chains in this list originate from one sample, sequenced in a study of untreated major depressive disorder. Study conclusions and caveats: Compared with controls, depressed patients showed more TRBV05-01 (Vbeta 5.1) usage in CD4+ T cells.

For these TCRs, the target antigens are not known. Profiled with immunoSEQ multiplex PCR; TCRdb holds only in-frame clones, not every one. The table has about 19,000 clones, roughly nine tenths seen once. Sequencing input: CD4+ T cells from PBMCs. These receptors were obtained from a woman between 35 and 50 years old with major depressive disorder.

The CDR3 is CASSSEDGYHQPQHF. CDR3 DNA: TGTGCCAGCAGCTCAGAGGACGGTTATCATCAGCCCCAGCATTTT. The gene calls are TRBV7-9 and TRBJ1-5; D unresolved. V dropped 4 bases and J dropped 5 bases, with 15 bases sitting between them. The germline V gene has CDR1 SEHNR and CDR2 FQNEAQ (reference sequence). The CDR3 has 15 amino acids.

V gene TRBV19 combines with J gene TRBJ1-5; 9 bases are a match to TRBD1. The V gene end was trimmed by 7 bases and the J gene end by 3 bases; junction bases not matched to a gene: 10. Looked up from germline, CDR1 is LNHDA and CDR2 is SQIVND (reference sequence). The CDR3 covers 16 residues. CDR3 DNA sequence: TGTGCCAGTACCCCTAATTGGGACAGGGTCAATCAGCCCCAGCATTTT. Encoded protein: CASTPNWDRVNQPQHF.

This chain joins TRBV5-1 and TRBJ2-7; the D is unclear. There are 12 residues in the CDR3. Germline V lookup: CDR1 SGHRS, CDR2 YFSETQ. V was clipped by 0 bases and J by 3 bases, with 4 bases between them. The CDR3 protein is CASSLEGYEQYF. CDR3 nucleotide sequence: TGCGCCAGCAGCTTGGAGGGCTACGAGCAGTACTTC. The full variable domain, in which reference TRBV5-1 and TRBJ2-7 provide the parts outside the CDR3, is KAGVTQTPRYLIKTRGQQVTLSCSPISGHRSVSWYQQTPGQGLQFLFEYFSETQRNKGNFPGRFSGRQFSNSRSEMNVSTLELGDSALYLCASSLEGYEQYFGPGTRLTVT.

CDR3 in amino acids: CASSLPGRNGYTF. DNA for the CDR3: TGTGCCAGCAGCCTACCGGGACGAAATGGCTACACCTTC. This chain uses TRBV7-2 with TRBJ1-2; D may be TRBD1 (5 bases). The V end lost 5 bases, the J end lost 6 bases, and 13 bases lay between the germline ends. Per the germline V gene, CDR1 is SGHTA and CDR2 is FQGNSA. The CDR3 contains 13 residues.

The chain carries TRBV6-5 and TRBJ2-5; 7 bases are shared with TRBD2. The CDR3 sequence is 13 residues long. The germline V gene encodes CDR1 MNHEY and CDR2 SVGAGI. V lost 2 bases and J lost 7; bases outside the gene matches: 4. CDR3: CASSYGVAGTQYF. The CDR3 DNA follows: TGTGCCAGCAGTTACGGAGTAGCGGGGACCCAGTACTTC.

V is TRBV29-1 and J is TRBJ1-2; tentatively, D is TRBD1 (6 bases). CDR1 and CDR2 (germline): SQVTM, ANQGSEA. Trimming left V 7 bases short and J 6 bases short, with 15 bases between. The CDR3 loop spans 12 amino acids. DNA of the CDR3: TGCAGCGCTGTACCCGGGGGGCATGGCTACACCTTC. This sequence encodes CSAVPGGHGYTF.

The chain has TRBV12-5 and TRBJ1-6; no firm D call. Trimming cost V 3 bases and J 5 bases, with 11 bases left between them. The CDR3 has 15 residues. Germline assignment: CDR1 LGHNT and CDR2 FRNRAP. The CDR3 DNA reads TGTGCTAGTGGTTTTTCCCCCCCCGATAATTCACCCCTCCACTTT. Translation: CASGFSPPDNSPLHF.

The V gene is TRBV7-9, the J gene TRBJ1-2, with D uncertain. V was shortened by 5 bases and J by 4 bases, with 14 bases between the two germline ends. This CDR3 is built from 14 residues. Germline assignment: CDR1 SEHNR and CDR2 FQNEAQ (reference sequence). CDR3 sequence: CASSPTGGGYGYTF. DNA for the CDR3: TGTGCCAGCAGCCCCACCGGAGGAGGCTATGGCTACACCTTC. The complete variable domain, with remaining parts taken from reference TRBV7-9 and TRBJ1-2, reads DTGVSQNPRHKITKRGQNVTFRCDPISEHNRLYWYRQTLGQGPEFLTYFQNEAQLEKSRLLSDRFSAERPKGSFSTLEIQRTEQGDSAMYLCASSPTGGGYGYTFGSGTRLTVV.

V is TRBV30 and J is TRBJ2-2, with D possibly TRBD1 on 6 matching bases. CDR3 length equals 13 residues. Germline lookup yields CDR1 GTSNPN and CDR2 SVGIG (reference sequence). Deletions cut 7 bases from V and 1 base from J, with 10 bases between. Here the CDR3 reads CASTGMNTGELFF. CDR3 sequence (DNA): TGTGCCTCCACAGGGATGAACACCGGGGAGCTGTTTTTT.

The rearrangement uses TRBV30 and TRBJ1-2; the match to TRBD1 covers 7 bases. The J segment lost 4 bases and the V segment lost 2 bases, leaving 22 bases of the junction unmatched. This CDR3 has 19 amino acids. Germline V gives CDR1 GTSNPN, CDR2 SVGIG (reference sequence). This CDR3 is CAWSKWRTGAGRSTYGYTF. The CDR3 bases are TGTGCCTGGAGTAAGTGGAGGACAGGAGCCGGCCGTTCAACCTATGGCTACACCTTC. The full variable domain, completed using reference TRBV30 and TRBJ1-2, is SQTIHQWPATLVQPVGSPLSLECTVEGTSNPNLYWYRQAAGRGLQLLFYSVGIGQISSEVPQNLSASRPQDRQFILSSKKLLLSDSGFYLCAWSKWRTGAGRSTYGYTFGSGTRLTVV.

The chain couples TRBV11-3 to TRBJ2-6; D is ambiguous. Trimming removed 5 bases at V and 2 bases at J, with 7 bases between. The CDR3 length is 14 residues. Germline CDR1 is SGHNT and CDR2 is YENEEA. CDR3 residues: CASSIRAGANVLTF. CDR3 DNA sequence: TGTGCCAGCAGCATTAGAGCTGGGGCCAACGTCCTGACTTTC.

Only one count was recorded for this clone. This sequence joins TRBV4-3 and TRBJ1-4; no reliable D call. The CDR3 is 14 amino acids. Germline V gene lookup returns CDR1 LGHNA and CDR2 YSLEER. The V and J ends lost 0 bases and 7 bases respectively, with 9 bases between them. This chain's CDR3 is CASSQDRVREKLFF. The CDR3 DNA reads as TGCGCCAGCAGCCAAGACAGAGTCCGTGAAAAACTGTTTTTT.

The chain links TRBV18 to TRBJ2-5; unclear D gene. The CDR3 sequence is 11 residues long. The V and J ends lost 3 bases and 1 base respectively, with 0 bases between them. Germline values: CDR1 KGHSH, CDR2 LQKENI. CDR3 loop: CASSPQETQYF. The CDR3 DNA is TGTGCCAGCTCACCCCAAGAGACCCAGTACTTC.

This rearrangement joins TRBV15 to TRBJ2-7; possibly TRBD1 for D (7 bases). V lost 5 bases and J 0 bases, leaving 11 bases between the germline ends. The CDR3 loop spans 14 amino acids. Germline V CDR1 and CDR2: LNHNV, YYDKDF (reference sequence). The CDR3 DNA is TGTGCCACCAGCCCCAGGGGGGACTCCTACGAGCAGTACGTC. Translating it yields CATSPRGDSYEQYV.

The J gene is TRBJ2-2, the V gene TRBV9; D possibly corresponds to TRBD1 (6 bases). The ends were cut back, 1 base at V and 1 base at J, with 11 bases in the middle. Germline values: CDR1 SGDLS, CDR2 YYNGEE. The CDR3 is 16 amino acids. The CDR3 region has the DNA TGTGCCAGCAGCGTATCGACAGGTCTGAACACCGGGGAGCTGTTTTTT. Residues: CASSVSTGLNTGELFF.

This sequence joins TRBV4-2 and TRBJ2-6, with 7 bases aligning to TRBD2. V trimming: 0 bases; J trimming: 2 bases; junction bases outside the gene matches: 1. The germline CDR1 and CDR2 sequences are LGHNA and YNFKEQ. This CDR3 has 16 residues. The CDR3 nucleotides are TGTGCCAGCAGCCAAGATGGGGGGGCTGGGGCCAACGTCCTGACTTTC. Protein sequence: CASSQDGGAGANVLTF.

The V call is TRBV5-1, the J call TRBJ1-2, with TRBD1 matching over 7 bases. This CDR3 is built from 12 residues. Germline V gene sequence: CDR1 SGHRS, CDR2 YFSETQ. The ends lost 1 base at V and 7 bases at J; junction bases unmatched: 1. The CDR3 coding sequence is TGCGCCAGCAGCTTGAACAGGGGTGGCTACACCTTC. Translation: CASSLNRGGYTF.

This chain uses TRBV4-1 with TRBJ2-5, with D uncertain. With 5 bases removed from V and 2 bases from J, the gap between germline ends came to 21 bases. CDR1 and CDR2 from the germline V gene are MGHRA and YSYEKL. The CDR3 totals 17 residues. The CDR3 loop reads CASSSPRGPQSQETQYF. CDR3 DNA sequence: TGCGCCAGCAGCTCTCCCCGTGGGCCGCAGTCTCAAGAGACCCAGTACTTC.

This clone showed up just a few times. V and J are TRBV2 and TRBJ2-7, with TRBD1 as a possible D gene (6 bases). There are 10 residues in the CDR3. Germline V lookup: CDR1 SNHLY, CDR2 FYNNEI. Trimming left V 9 bases short and J 4 bases short, with 7 bases between. CDR3 sequence reads: CASGQYEQYF. The CDR3 DNA sequence: TGTGCCAGTGGACAGTACGAGCAGTACTTC.

V gene TRBV4-1 combines with J gene TRBJ1-4; possible D gene TRBD1, 6 bases. The CDR3 extends over 15 amino acids. Germline V gene sequence: CDR1 MGHRA, CDR2 YSYEKL. The ends were cut back, 0 bases at V and 10 bases at J, with 15 bases in the middle. CDR3 in DNA: TGCGCCAGCAGCCAAGATGTCGTGCAGGGGAGAAAACTGTTTTTT. Translated, it gives CASSQDVVQGRKLFF.

DNA for the CDR3: TGTGCCAGCAGTGAAGGACGATCTGGCTACACCTTC. Protein product: CASSEGRSGYTF. V gene TRBV2 combines with J gene TRBJ1-2; the D is unclear. The CDR3 covers 12 residues. Germline-derived CDR1 and CDR2 are SNHLY and FYNNEI. The V and J ends lost 1 base and 7 bases respectively, with 7 bases between them.

This chain uses TRBV4-2 with TRBJ2-3; no clear D gene. V shed 0 bases and J shed 6 bases, with 19 bases lying between them. CDR1 LGHNA and CDR2 YNFKEQ come from the germline V gene. CDR3 length: 17 amino acids. The CDR3 DNA sequence: TGTGCCAGCAGCCAAGATACGACTGCTGGTTTGGGGGATACGCAGTATTTT. It codes for CASSQDTTAGLGDTQYF.

The J gene is TRBJ2-1, the V gene TRBV7-2; D unclear. Germline V lookup: CDR1 SGHTA, CDR2 FQGNSA. The V and J ends lost 1 base and 0 bases respectively, with 10 bases between them. This CDR3 spans 16 amino acids. The CDR3: CASSLVGSSSYNEQFF. CDR3 in DNA: TGTGCCAGCAGCTTAGTAGGTTCGAGCTCCTACAATGAGCAGTTCTTC.

The rearrangement uses TRBV5-1 and TRBJ2-1; 11 bases agree with TRBD2. Germline CDR1 is SGHRS and CDR2 is YFSETQ. The CDR3 has 16 residues. V trimming: 3 bases; J trimming: 7 bases; junction bases outside the gene matches: 9. In DNA form, the CDR3 reads TGCGCCAGCAGCTCGACTAGCGGGACTAGGTGGAATGAGCAGTTCTTC. Amino acid sequence: CASSSTSGTRWNEQFF.

The chain employs TRBV4-3 and TRBJ1-4, with D possibly matching TRBD1 (5 bases). Trimming stripped 4 bases from V and 7 bases from J, with 22 bases between. The CDR3 loop spans 17 amino acids. CDR1 is LGHNA and CDR2 is YSLEER in the germline V gene. CDR3 DNA sequence: TGCGCCAGCAGCCGAAGGATGTTACAGGAGAGAGGTGAAAAACTGTTTTTT. It specifies CASSRRMLQERGEKLFF.

The gene calls are TRBV2 and TRBJ2-3, with 7 bases lining up with TRBD2. The CDR3 covers 12 residues. V shed 10 bases, J shed 4 bases, and the junction held 5 bases outside the gene matches. Germline loops: CDR1 SNHLY, CDR2 FYNNEI. The CDR3 loop is CAIGTTPDTQYF. The CDR3 nucleotides are TGTGCCATCGGGACTACCCCAGATACGCAGTATTTT.

In nucleotides, the CDR3 is TGCAGTGCTAGAGTCAGGGGGGGCTACACCTTC. Translating it yields CSARVRGGYTF. The chain combines TRBV20-1 with TRBJ1-2, with 7 nucleotides matching TRBD1. CDR1 DFQATT and CDR2 SNEGSKA come from the germline V gene (reference sequence). The CDR3 runs 11 residues. Trimming took 1 base from V and 8 from J; bases not matched to a gene: 1.

The chain recombines TRBV19 with TRBJ1-6; the D is unclear. Per germline, CDR1 LNHDA and CDR2 SQIVND (reference sequence). Trimming took off 2 bases at V and 10 bases at J, with 6 bases between the two ends. The CDR3 sequence is 12 residues long. The CDR3 here is CASSIFRSPLHF. The CDR3 DNA reads as TGTGCCAGTAGTATATTCCGGTCACCCCTCCACTTT.

This chain's CDR3 is CASSWALDEKLFF. In DNA, the CDR3 is TGTGCCAGCAGTTGGGCCCTCGATGAAAAACTGTTTTTT. The genes are TRBV6-5 and TRBJ1-4; D is uncertain. V was pared by 4 bases and J by 6 bases, with 9 bases between. Germline values: CDR1 MNHEY, CDR2 SVGAGI. The CDR3 is 13 residues long.

The V call is TRBV6-6, the J call TRBJ1-4, with D possibly TRBD1 on 6 matching bases. This CDR3 region has 14 residues. Germline V gene lookup returns CDR1 MNHNY and CDR2 SVGAGI (reference sequence). V lost 5 bases, J lost 4 bases, and 11 bases lay in between. This CDR3 is CASSGGQFNEKLFF. The CDR3, as DNA: TGTGCCAGCAGTGGTGGACAGTTTAATGAAAAACTGTTTTTT.

The chain couples TRBV5-6 to TRBJ2-2, with D possibly being TRBD2 (6 bases). The CDR3 extends over 15 amino acids. Trimming cost V 7 bases and J 0 bases, with 13 bases left between them. The germline gives CDR1 SGHDT, CDR2 YYEEEE. This CDR3 is CASGTDPANTGELFF. CDR3 DNA sequence: TGTGCCAGCGGGACTGACCCCGCGAACACCGGGGAGCTGTTTTTT.

The V call is TRBV30, the J call TRBJ1-2, with 8 bases that match TRBD1. Germline V CDR1 and CDR2: GTSNPN, SVGIG (reference sequence). CDR3 length: 14 amino acids. With 4 bases clipped from V and 4 bases from J, the junction kept 8 bases outside the gene matches. In DNA form, the CDR3 reads TGTGCCTGGATACACAGGGGGGGAACCTATGGCTACACCTTC. Protein product: CAWIHRGGTYGYTF.